Included here is one TCR beta chain sequence, with context. No antigen is known for it. This entry comes from a study of Ad26.COV2.S vaccination and SARS-CoV-2 variants. Treatment noted: about 20 received Ad26.COV2.S at low or high dose, single or two shots; a few received placebo; per-sample allocation not given. Repertoires come from day 63 after the first vaccine or placebo injection. Vaccination used an Ad26 vector expressing Wuhan-strain SARS-CoV-2 spike. The CDR3 loop spans 14 amino acids. With 6 bases removed from V and 4 bases from J, the gap between germline ends came to 15 bases. Germline loops: CDR1 MNHEY, CDR2 SVGAGI. TCRdb's copy holds only in-frame clones and misses some; the assay was immunoSEQ multiplex PCR. The sample shows about 390,000 clones, around nine tenths of them seen only once. General study points: Across vaccine and placebo recipients, the breadth of non-spike TCRs was similar.

The TCR was taken from a person between 18 and 59 years old who received the Ad26.COV2.S COVID-19 vaccine or a placebo. V is TRBV6-5 and J is TRBJ1-2; D is undetermined. Sequencing used peripheral blood, obtained in a trial of Ad26.COV2.S vaccine versus placebo. CDR3 in amino acids: CASSPGPDGYGYTF. The CDR3 coding sequence is TGTGCCAGCAGCCCCGGACCGGACGGCTATGGCTACACCTTC.